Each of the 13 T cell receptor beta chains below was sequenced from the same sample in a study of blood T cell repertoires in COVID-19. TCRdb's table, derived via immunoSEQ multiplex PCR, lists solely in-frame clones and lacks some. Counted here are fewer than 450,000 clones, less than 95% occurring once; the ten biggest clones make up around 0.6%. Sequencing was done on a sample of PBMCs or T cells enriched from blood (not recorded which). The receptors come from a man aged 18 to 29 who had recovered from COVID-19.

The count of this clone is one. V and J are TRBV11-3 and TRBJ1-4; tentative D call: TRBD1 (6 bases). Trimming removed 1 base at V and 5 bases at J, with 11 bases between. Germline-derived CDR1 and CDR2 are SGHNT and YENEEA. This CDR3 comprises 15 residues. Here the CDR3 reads CASSLVSRGNEKLFF. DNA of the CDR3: TGTGCCAGCAGCTTAGTTTCCAGGGGCAATGAAAAACTGTTTTTT.

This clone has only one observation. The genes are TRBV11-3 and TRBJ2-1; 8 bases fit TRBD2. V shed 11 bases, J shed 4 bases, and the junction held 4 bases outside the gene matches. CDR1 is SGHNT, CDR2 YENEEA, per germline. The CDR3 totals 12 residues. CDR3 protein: CASGGRYNEQFF. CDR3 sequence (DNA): TGTGCCTCGGGGGGGCGATACAATGAGCAGTTCTTC. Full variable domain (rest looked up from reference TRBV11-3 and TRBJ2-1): EAGVVQSPRYKIIEKKQPVAFWCNPISGHNTLYWYLQNLGQGPELLIRYENEEAVDDSQLPKDRFSAERLKGVDSTLKIQPAELGDSAVYLCASGGRYNEQFFGPGTRLTVL.

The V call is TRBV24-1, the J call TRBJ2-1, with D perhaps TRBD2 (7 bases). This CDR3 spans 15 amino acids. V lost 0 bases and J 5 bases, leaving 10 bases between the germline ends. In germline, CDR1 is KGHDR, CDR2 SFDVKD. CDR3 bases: TGTGCCACCAGTGATTTGGGGGGGGCGGACAATGAGCAGTTCTTC. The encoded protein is CATSDLGGADNEQFF.

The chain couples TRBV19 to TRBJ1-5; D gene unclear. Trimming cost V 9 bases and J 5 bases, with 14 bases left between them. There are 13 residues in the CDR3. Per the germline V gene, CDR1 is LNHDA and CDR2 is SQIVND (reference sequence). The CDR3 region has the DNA TGTGCCAGCCGTTACAGAGAATATCAGCCCCAGCATTTT. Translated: CASRYREYQPQHF.

Here the CDR3 DNA reads TGTGCCATCAGCCCGACATTCCCAGGGTTAGTGGAAAACACTGAAGCTTTCTTT. Protein sequence: CAISPTFPGLVENTEAFF. The V call is TRBV10-3, the J call TRBJ1-1, with a possible D match to TRBD1 (5 bases). This CDR3 spans 18 amino acids. Trimming took 6 bases from V and 2 from J, leaving 25 bases between them. Germline CDR1 reads ENHRY; CDR2 reads SYGVKD.

For the CDR3, the DNA is TGTGCCAGCAGCTTGGACCTAGTAACGCAGTATTTT. This codes for CASSLDLVTQYF. V and J are TRBV5-5 and TRBJ2-3; no clear D gene. The CDR3 has 12 residues. Trimming took 0 bases from V and 9 from J, leaving 8 bases between them. Germline V CDR1 and CDR2: SGHKS, YYEKEE (reference sequence). The full variable domain, in which reference TRBV5-5 and TRBJ2-3 provide the parts outside the CDR3, is DAGVTQSPTHLIKTRGQQVTLRCSPISGHKSVSWYQQVLGQGPQFIFQYYEKEERGRGNFPDRFSARQFPNYSSELNVNALLLGDSALYLCASSLDLVTQYFGPGTRLTVL.

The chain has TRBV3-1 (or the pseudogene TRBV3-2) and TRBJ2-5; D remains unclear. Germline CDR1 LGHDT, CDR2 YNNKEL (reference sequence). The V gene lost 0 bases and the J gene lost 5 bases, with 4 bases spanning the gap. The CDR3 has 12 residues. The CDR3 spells CASSQESETQYF. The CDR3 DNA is TGTGCCAGCAGCCAAGAGTCGGAGACCCAGTACTTC.

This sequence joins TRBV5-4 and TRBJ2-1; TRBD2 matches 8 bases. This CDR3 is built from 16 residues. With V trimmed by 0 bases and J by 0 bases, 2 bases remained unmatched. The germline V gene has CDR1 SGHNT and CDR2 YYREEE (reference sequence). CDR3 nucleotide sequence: TGTGCCAGCAGCTTGGCCGCGGGGGGCTCCTACAATGAGCAGTTCTTC. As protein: CASSLAAGGSYNEQFF. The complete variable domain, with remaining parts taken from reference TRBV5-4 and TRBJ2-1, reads ETGVTQSPTHLIKTRGQQVTLRCSSQSGHNTVSWYQQALGQGPQFIFQYYREEENGRGNFPPRFSGLQFPNYSSELNVNALELDDSALYLCASSLAAGGSYNEQFFGPGTRLTVL.

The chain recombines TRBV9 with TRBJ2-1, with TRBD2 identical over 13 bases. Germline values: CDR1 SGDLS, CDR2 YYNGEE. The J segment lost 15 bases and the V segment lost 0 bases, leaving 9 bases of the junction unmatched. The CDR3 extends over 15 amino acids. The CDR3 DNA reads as TGTGCCAGCAGCGTAGTGACTAGCGGGAGGCCGAGGGGGTTCTTC. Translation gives CASSVVTSGRPRGFF.

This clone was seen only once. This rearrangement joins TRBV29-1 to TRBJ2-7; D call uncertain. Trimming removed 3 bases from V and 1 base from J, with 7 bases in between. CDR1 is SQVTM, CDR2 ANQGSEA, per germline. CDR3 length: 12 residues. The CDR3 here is CSVEYTSYEQYF. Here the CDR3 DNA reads TGCAGCGTTGAGTACACGTCCTACGAGCAGTACTTC.

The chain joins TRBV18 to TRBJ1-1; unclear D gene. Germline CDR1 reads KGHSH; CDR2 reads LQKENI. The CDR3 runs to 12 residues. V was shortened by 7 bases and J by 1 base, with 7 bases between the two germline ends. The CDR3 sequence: CASYRENTEAFF. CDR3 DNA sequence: TGTGCCAGCTACCGGGAGAACACTGAAGCTTTCTTT.

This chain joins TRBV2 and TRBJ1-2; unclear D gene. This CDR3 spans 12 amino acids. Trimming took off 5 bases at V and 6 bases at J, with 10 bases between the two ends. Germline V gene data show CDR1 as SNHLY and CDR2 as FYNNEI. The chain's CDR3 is CASSKDMDGYTF. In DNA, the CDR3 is TGTGCCAGCAGTAAAGACATGGATGGCTACACCTTC. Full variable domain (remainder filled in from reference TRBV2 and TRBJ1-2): EPEVTQTPSHQVTQMGQEVILRCVPISNHLYFYWYRQILGQKVEFLVSFYNNEISEKSEIFDDQFSVERPDGSNFTLKIRSTKLEDSAMYFCASSKDMDGYTFGSGTRLTVV.

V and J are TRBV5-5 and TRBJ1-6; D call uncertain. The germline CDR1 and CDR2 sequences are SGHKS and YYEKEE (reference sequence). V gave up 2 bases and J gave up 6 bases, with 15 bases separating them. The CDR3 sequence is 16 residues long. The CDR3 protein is CASSFSMLQANSPLHF. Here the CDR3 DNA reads TGTGCCAGCAGCTTTTCGATGTTGCAGGCTAATTCACCCCTCCACTTT. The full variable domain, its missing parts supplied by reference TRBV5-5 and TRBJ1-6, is DAGVTQSPTHLIKTRGQQVTLRCSPISGHKSVSWYQQVLGQGPQFIFQYYEKEERGRGNFPDRFSARQFPNYSSELNVNALLLGDSALYLCASSFSMLQANSPLHFGNGTRLTVT.